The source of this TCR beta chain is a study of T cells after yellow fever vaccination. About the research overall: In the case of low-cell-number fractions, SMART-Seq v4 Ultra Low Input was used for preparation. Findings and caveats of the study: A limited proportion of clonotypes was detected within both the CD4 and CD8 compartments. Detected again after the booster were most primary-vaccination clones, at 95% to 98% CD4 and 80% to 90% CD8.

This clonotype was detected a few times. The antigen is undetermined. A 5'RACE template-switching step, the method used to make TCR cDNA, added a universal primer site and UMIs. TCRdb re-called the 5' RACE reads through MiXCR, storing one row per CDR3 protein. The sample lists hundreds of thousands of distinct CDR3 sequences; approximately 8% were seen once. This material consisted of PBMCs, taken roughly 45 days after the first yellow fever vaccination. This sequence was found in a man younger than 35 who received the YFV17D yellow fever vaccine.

In DNA form, the CDR3 reads TGTGCCAGCACCCTGCAGGGGGTTGGTGTAGAGACCCAGTACTTC. Encoded protein: CASTLQGVGVETQYF. The J gene is TRBJ2-5, the V gene TRBV5-6; 7 nucleotides match TRBD1. Germline values: CDR1 SGHDT, CDR2 YYEEEE. The CDR3 spans 15 residues. After removal of 6 bases from V and 4 bases from J, the junction contained 12 bases not matched to a gene. Full variable domain (remainder filled in from reference TRBV5-6 and TRBJ2-5): DAGVTQSPTHLIKTRGQQVTLRCSPKSGHDTVSWYQQALGQGPQFIFQYYEEEERQRGNFPDRFSGHQFPNYSSELNVNALLLGDSALYLCASTLQGVGVETQYFGPGTRLLVL.